Detailed here is one TCR beta chain. No antigen is known for it. One end of the junction is discordant with germline, which a read error may explain. Assay: immunoSEQ multiplex PCR; the TCRdb copy retains only in-frame clones and omits some. Of about 180,000 clones in the sample, roughly 87% were seen once. This specimen belongs to a study of Ad26.COV2.S vaccination and SARS-CoV-2 variants. Overall study findings and caveats: People who got the vaccine or the placebo had similar non-spike TCR breadth. There was reportedly substantial breadth in spike-specific CD8+ and CD4+ T cell responses after vaccination.

From germline, CDR1 is SGHAT and CDR2 FQNNGV. The CDR3 is 15 residues long. This receptor was obtained from a human donor who had recovered from COVID-19. This specimen was peripheral blood, taken after recovery from COVID-19. The chain uses TRBV11-2 and TRBJ2-1; 9 bases are shared with TRBD2. CDR3 sequence: CASSFGRGGYTEQFF. The CDR3, as DNA: TGTGCCAGCAGCTTCGGGCGGGGGGGGTACACTGAGCAGTTCTTC.